A selection of T cell receptor beta chains follows, all from one sample in a study of shared clonotypes between healthy human individuals. Clones were sequenced by immunoSEQ multiplex PCR, and TCRdb holds only the in-frame ones, with some missing. The table shows 2 million to 3 million clones, with approximately 92% occurring only once. Sequenced sample: naive CD4+ T cells sorted from blood. The receptor set was obtained from a man aged 18 to 29 in good health. The conserved cysteine and the conserved F or W are not part of the CDR3 here. The D gene is left open where the match is weak. Clone size, where shown, is once, few, many, or a class for clones that have expanded.

clone_size	v_call	d_call	j_call	cdr3_aa
few	TRBV6-5	NA	TRBJ1-1	ASTLRGGTEAF
NA	TRBV5-4	NA	TRBJ1-2	ASSIPRTNYGYT
NA	TRBV5-6	NA	TRBJ1-4	ASTGAGLNEKLF
NA	TRBV5-1	NA	TRBJ2-3	ASSPVSDTQY
NA	TRBV21-1	NA	TRBJ1-1	ASSKEVRRVKGNTEAF
once	TRBV18	TRBD2	TRBJ2-7	ASSPLPSSGRLEQY
NA	TRBV13	NA	TRBJ2-7	ASSLGRSYEQY
few	TRBV11-2	NA	TRBJ1-6	ASSLDRGVSPLH
NA	TRBV9	NA	TRBJ2-7	ASSVEPTGAYEQY
NA	TRBV4-1	TRBD2	TRBJ2-2	ASSPGGGVDTGELF
NA	TRBV7-2	TRBD2	TRBJ2-1	ASSLAAGGSYNEQF
NA	TRBV30	TRBD1	TRBJ2-2	AWSEGQGSGRNTGELF
once	TRBV9	TRBD2	TRBJ2-3	ASSVASLAGVDTQY
NA	TRBV2	NA	TRBJ2-2	ASSERGLAGNWNTGELF
NA	TRBV7-2	NA	TRBJ2-7	ASSTFDGDEQY
NA	TRBV30	TRBD1	TRBJ1-3	AWSSGGNGNTIY
NA	TRBV7-9	NA	TRBJ1-2	ASSAETADYGYT
NA	TRBV11-2	NA	TRBJ2-1	ASTPPVGTEQF
NA	TRBV13	NA	TRBJ2-5	ASSLEALDEETQY
NA	TRBV2	NA	TRBJ2-4	ASTEAKNIQY
NA	TRBV5-6	NA	TRBJ1-2	ASSQPLSPNYGYT
NA	TRBV11-2	NA	TRBJ2-5	ASSLGQGSSETQY
NA	TRBV19	TRBD1	TRBJ1-2	ASPTGQAHYGYT
NA	TRBV5-6	TRBD1	TRBJ1-4	ASSSQTGGAEKLF
NA	TRBV10-3	TRBD2	TRBJ2-7	AISSGLSYEQY
NA	TRBV30	TRBD1	TRBJ1-4	AWSHDRGNEKLF
NA	TRBV11-2	NA	TRBJ2-7	ASSFTHAGGSEQY
once	TRBV4-1	NA	TRBJ1-1	ASSHPRGQNTEAF
NA	TRBV6-5	NA	TRBJ1-3	ASRSGAGNTIY
NA	TRBV6-5	NA	TRBJ1-3	ASRPGLNSGNTIY
NA	TRBV7-9	TRBD1	TRBJ1-5	ASSAGQHNQPQH
NA	TRBV2	TRBD2	TRBJ2-3	STSGRTDTQY
NA	TRBV2	NA	TRBJ2-3	ASNPGLQTDTQY
NA	TRBV5-1	NA	TRBJ2-3	ASSGRGQAPDTQY
NA	TRBV30	NA	TRBJ1-2	AWSPHRTGYT
few	TRBV28	NA	TRBJ1-5	ASSLRHQPQH
NA	TRBV10-3	NA	TRBJ2-1	AISTDILGSEQF
NA	TRBV5-1	TRBD1	TRBJ1-2	ASSPGQGSGYT
NA	TRBV5-5	NA	TRBJ2-5	ASSLVQETQY
NA	TRBV2	NA	TRBJ1-6	ASSAVPGMSSYNSPLH
NA	TRBV6-5	NA	TRBJ2-3	ASSYTNTDTQY
NA	TRBV30	NA	TRBJ1-3	ALGRGGLY
once	TRBV7-2	NA	TRBJ1-5	ASSLGQGQPQH
few	TRBV7-9	NA	TRBJ1-1	ASSLEWGNTEAF
NA	TRBV5-1	TRBD1	TRBJ2-5	ASRDLDRAGETQY
NA	TRBV5-1	NA	TRBJ1-6	ASSWTAADSPLH
NA	TRBV11-2	TRBD2	TRBJ2-3	ASSFGGGATDTQY
NA	TRBV6-6	NA	TRBJ1-3	ASSYGNSGNTIY
NA	TRBV30	NA	TRBJ1-4	AWSGGAYEKLF
NA	TRBV5-1	NA	TRBJ1-3	ASSLDFTRKY
NA	TRBV7-9	NA	TRBJ2-5	ASSLGGLIGETQY
NA	TRBV5-1	TRBD1	TRBJ1-6	ASSLGTGLNSPLH
NA	TRBV5-1	NA	TRBJ2-5	ASSLEILETQY
NA	TRBV10-3	NA	TRBJ1-6	AISEDSSYNSPLH
once	TRBV19	NA	TRBJ1-5	ASSTSGRGNNQPQH